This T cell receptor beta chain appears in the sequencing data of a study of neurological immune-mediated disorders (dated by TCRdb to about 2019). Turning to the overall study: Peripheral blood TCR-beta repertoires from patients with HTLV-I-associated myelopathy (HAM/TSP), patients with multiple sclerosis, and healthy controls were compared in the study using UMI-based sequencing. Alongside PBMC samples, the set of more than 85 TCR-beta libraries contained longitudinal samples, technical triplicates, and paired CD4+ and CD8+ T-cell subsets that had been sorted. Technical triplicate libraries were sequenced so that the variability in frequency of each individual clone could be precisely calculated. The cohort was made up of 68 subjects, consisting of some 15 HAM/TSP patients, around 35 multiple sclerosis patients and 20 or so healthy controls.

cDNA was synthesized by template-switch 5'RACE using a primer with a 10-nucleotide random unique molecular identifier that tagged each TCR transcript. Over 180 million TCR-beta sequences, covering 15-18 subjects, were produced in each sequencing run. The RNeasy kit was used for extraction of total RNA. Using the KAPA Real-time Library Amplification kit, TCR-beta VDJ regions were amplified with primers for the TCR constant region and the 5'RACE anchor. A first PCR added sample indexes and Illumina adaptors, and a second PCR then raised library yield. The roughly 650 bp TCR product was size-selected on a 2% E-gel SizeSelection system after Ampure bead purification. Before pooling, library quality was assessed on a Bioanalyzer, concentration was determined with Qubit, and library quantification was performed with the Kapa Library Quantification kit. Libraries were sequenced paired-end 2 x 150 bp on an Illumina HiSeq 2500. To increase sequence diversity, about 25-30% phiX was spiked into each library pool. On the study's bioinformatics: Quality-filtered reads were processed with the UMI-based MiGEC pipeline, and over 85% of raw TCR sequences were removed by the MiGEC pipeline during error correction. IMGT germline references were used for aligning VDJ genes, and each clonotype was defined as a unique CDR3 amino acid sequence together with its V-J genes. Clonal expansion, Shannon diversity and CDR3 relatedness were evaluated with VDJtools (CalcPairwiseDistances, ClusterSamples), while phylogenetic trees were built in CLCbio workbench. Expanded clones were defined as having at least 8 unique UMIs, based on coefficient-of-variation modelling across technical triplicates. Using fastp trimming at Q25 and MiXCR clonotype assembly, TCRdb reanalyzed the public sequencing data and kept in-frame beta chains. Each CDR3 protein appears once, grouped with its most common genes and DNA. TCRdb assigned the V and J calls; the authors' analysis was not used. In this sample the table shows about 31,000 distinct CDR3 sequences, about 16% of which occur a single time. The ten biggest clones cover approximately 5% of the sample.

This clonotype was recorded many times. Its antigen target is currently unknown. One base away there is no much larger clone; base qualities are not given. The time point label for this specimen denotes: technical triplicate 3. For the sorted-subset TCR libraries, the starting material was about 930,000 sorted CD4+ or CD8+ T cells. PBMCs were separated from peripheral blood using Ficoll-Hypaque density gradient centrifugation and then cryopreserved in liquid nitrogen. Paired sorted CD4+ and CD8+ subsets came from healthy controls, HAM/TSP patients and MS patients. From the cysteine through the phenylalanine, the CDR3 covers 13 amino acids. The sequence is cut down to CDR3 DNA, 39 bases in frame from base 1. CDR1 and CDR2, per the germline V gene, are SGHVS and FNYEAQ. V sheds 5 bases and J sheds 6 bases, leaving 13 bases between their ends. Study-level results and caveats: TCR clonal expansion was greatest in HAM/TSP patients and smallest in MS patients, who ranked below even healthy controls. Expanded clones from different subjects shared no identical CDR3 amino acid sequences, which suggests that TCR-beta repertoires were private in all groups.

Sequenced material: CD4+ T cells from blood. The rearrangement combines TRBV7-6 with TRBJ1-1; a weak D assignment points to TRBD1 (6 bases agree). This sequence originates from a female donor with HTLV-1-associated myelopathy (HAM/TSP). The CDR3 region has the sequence CASSRFQGSEAFF. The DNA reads TGTGCCAGCAGCCGTTTCCAGGGGTCTGAAGCTTTCTTT.